This T cell receptor (beta chain) was profiled in a study of regulatory T cells in long-lasting Graves disease (dated by TCRdb to the early 2020s). With regard to the full study: Persistent Graves' disease was defined as persistently positive TSH receptor autoantibodies together with antithyroid drug treatment for over 5 years. Patients with persistent Graves' disease were compared with patients with newly diagnosed Graves' disease using TCR sequencing and RNA sequencing of peripheral blood. Persistent Graves' disease patients in the clinical cohort had taken antithyroid drugs for 9.5 to 13 years on average. A total of around 35 samples underwent TCR sequencing: 13 from persistent and some 20 from newly diagnosed Graves' disease patients. The study took place in China and was registered as a clinical trial.

Overall results and qualifications from the work: TRBV28, TRBJ1-2 and TRBJ2-5 were preferentially used in persistent disease, while TRBV20-1 and TRBJ2-1 were favored in newly diagnosed disease. The authors noted that the small sample size was a limitation that may lower accuracy. A larger number of public clonotypes was shared among persistent patients (approximately 3,000) than among newly diagnosed patients (roughly 930). Sequencing and analysis were restricted to the TCR beta chain. Because the primary lesion, thyroid tissue, could not be accessed, the study looked at peripheral blood alone. Lower TCR Shannon entropy and fewer highly expanded clones were observed in persistent Graves' disease patients than in newly diagnosed patients, which suggested clonal expansion.

Sample time point, as interpreted from the label and publication: persistent/refractory GD, antithyroid drugs over 5 years with positive TRAb. RNA was extracted from PBMCs in TRIzol for both TCR sequencing and RNA sequencing. The diagnosis of Graves' disease was made according to American Thyroid Association guidelines. Patients for the study were recruited at an endocrinology department in Xi'an, China. Each patient gave around 9 milliliters of peripheral blood, collected in an EDTA anticoagulant tube. PBMCs were isolated by Ficoll Paque Plus density gradient separation without further T cell sorting. RNA quality was checked with an Agilent 2100 Bioanalyzer and agarose gel, and concentration with a NanoDrop 2000. Libraries were constructed by multiplex PCR. The run used an Illumina HiSeq 4000. CDR3 regions were amplified by Arm-PCR with iRepertoire HTBI primers to construct TCR beta libraries. Before sequencing, the PCR products underwent gel purification. Per the source publication's procedure: Gene usage analysis of CDR3 amino acid clonotypes relied on the 62 TRBV and around 14 TRBJ segments identified across samples. COPE and FqMerger were used to merge filtered high-quality paired reads into contigs. Contigs were aligned with BLAST to IMGT TRBV, TRBD and TRBJ reference genes, and CDR3 was defined per IMGT. Clonotypes above 0.1% frequency were classified as highly expanded clones. Shannon entropy served as the measure of repertoire diversity, while the Gini coefficient captured V-J evenness. A clonotype found in more than one individual was treated as public. TCRdb applied fastp at Q25 and MiXCR to the public reads, then kept only in-frame beta chains. For every CDR3 protein sequence, its rows merge into one entry that carries the most common genes and DNA. It is TCRdb's table, rather than the study itself, that gives the V and J calls and clone size. The sample table contains 700,000 or so distinct CDR3 sequences; only one count was recorded for 25% to 35% of them. About 40% of the sample is in the top ten clones.

Only a few counts were recorded for this clonotype. Its antigen is currently not known. No clone much larger than this one lies a single base away; base qualities are absent. CDR3 length: 12 amino acids, cysteine to phenylalanine. Only the CDR3 part of the read is kept: 36 bases, read in frame from the first base. The V end loses 8 bases and the J end loses 9 bases, and a stretch of 11 bases separates them. The germline V gene gives CDR1 as ENHRY and CDR2 as SYGVKD. This chain is built from TRBV10-3 and TRBJ1-6; a weak D assignment points to TRBD1 (6 bases agree). The TCR comes from a female donor with Graves disease. Sequences were derived from peripheral blood mononuclear cells (PBMCs), sampled when the disease was refractory, from a patient treated with antithyroid drugs. The CDR3 protein is CAIRDTVSPLHF. The DNA is as follows: TGTGCCATCCGGGACACTGTTTCACCCCTCCACTTT.